This TCR beta chain derives from a study of blood T cell repertoires in COVID-19. Study-level information: Collection of acute and convalescent COVID-19 samples took place in the United States, Italy and Spain. In each case, the material was cDNA or gDNA derived from T cells, B-cell-depleted T cells, or PBMCs.

Per the authors' pipeline: Estimates of nucleated cell counts were drawn from the amplification of reference gene primers. TCRdb's table, derived via immunoSEQ multiplex PCR, lists solely in-frame clones and lacks some. The DNA was the basis for D and trimming; V, J and clone size are from that table. This table has 90,000 to 100,000 clones, less than 85% appearing once. The CDR3 is 13 amino acids. Germline V gives CDR1 SNHLY, CDR2 FYNNEI. V was pared by 7 bases and J by 8 bases, with 14 bases between. The rearrangement links TRBV2 to TRBJ1-4; tentative D call: TRBD1 (5 bases). This TCR came from an older woman with acute or convalescent COVID-19. Sequenced: peripheral blood. The CDR3 nucleotides are TGTGCCAGCACCAAAGACAGACGGGAAAAACTGTTTTTT. The encoded protein is CASTKDRREKLFF.